This is a list of T cell receptor beta chains from one sample in a study of cytomegalovirus exposure and HLA in healthy donors. Profiling relied on immunoSEQ multiplex PCR, and the TCRdb table lists in-frame clones only, not all of them. The sample shows about 43,000 clones, roughly 63% of them seen only once. The sequenced sample was PBMCs. Every receptor here comes from a man in his 60s in good health and CMV-seropositive. Each CDR3 is given with its conserved first and last residue. The order of the fields is V gene, D gene, clone size, J gene, CDR3 DNA, CDR3 protein. A D gene is named only where the DNA matches it firmly. The size of a clone is reported for some rows only, either as once, few or many, or as a class for expanded clones.

V gene: TRBV10-1
D gene: .
clone size: .
J gene: TRBJ1-1
CDR3 DNA: TGCGCCAGCAGTGACTCCCCCACGGGGACTGAAGCTTTCTTT
CDR3 protein: CASSDSPTGTEAFF

V gene: TRBV28
D gene: .
clone size: .
J gene: TRBJ2-1
CDR3 DNA: TGTGCCAGCAGTCCCCGGGACTGGAGTAAGCAGTTCTTC
CDR3 protein: CASSPRDWSKQFF

V gene: TRBV27
D gene: TRBD1
clone size: few
J gene: TRBJ2-2
CDR3 DNA: TGTGCCAGCAGTCAAACAGGGGCCGGGGAGCTGTTTTTT
CDR3 protein: CASSQTGAGELFF

V gene: TRBV28
D gene: .
clone size: .
J gene: TRBJ2-7
CDR3 DNA: TGTGCCAGCAGTTTTCGGGGAGAGCAGTACTTC
CDR3 protein: CASSFRGEQYF

V gene: TRBV7-2
D gene: .
clone size: few
J gene: TRBJ2-1
CDR3 DNA: TGTGCCAGCAGCTTCCAGGTGACCAATGAGCAGTTCTTC
CDR3 protein: CASSFQVTNEQFF

V gene: TRBV5-4
D gene: TRBD2
clone size: few
J gene: TRBJ2-1
CDR3 DNA: TGTGCCAGCAGCCAAGCAGGGACTACGCCTCGCGATGAGCAGTTCTTC
CDR3 protein: CASSQAGTTPRDEQFF

V gene: TRBV19
D gene: .
clone size: .
J gene: TRBJ2-2
CDR3 DNA: TGTGCCAGTAGTATGGAGCGGACCGGGGAGCTGTTTTTT
CDR3 protein: CASSMERTGELFF

V gene: TRBV7-9
D gene: .
clone size: .
J gene: TRBJ1-2
CDR3 DNA: TGTGCCAGCAGCCACCCTTTAAGCGGGAATGGTGGCTACACCTTC
CDR3 protein: CASSHPLSGNGGYTF

V gene: TRBV10-1
D gene: .
clone size: .
J gene: TRBJ2-1
CDR3 DNA: TGCGCCAGCGGGCCAGGGGGAAGGAGGGGCAATAATGAGCAGTTCTTC
CDR3 protein: CASGPGGRRGNNEQFF

V gene: TRBV2
D gene: .
clone size: .
J gene: TRBJ2-7
CDR3 DNA: TGTGCCAGCTTTATAGGCGGCACTCTCCGGGGGGAGCAGTACTTC
CDR3 protein: CASFIGGTLRGEQYF

V gene: TRBV9
D gene: .
clone size: .
J gene: TRBJ1-1
CDR3 DNA: TGTGCCAGCAGCGTAGGGGACCTCGGGGGTGGGGGCACTGAAGCTTTCTTT
CDR3 protein: CASSVGDLGGGGTEAFF

V gene: TRBV2
D gene: TRBD1
clone size: .
J gene: TRBJ1-2
CDR3 DNA: TGTGCCAGCAGTGAGAAGGACAGGGGCAGAGGTGGCTACACCTTC
CDR3 protein: CASSEKDRGRGGYTF

V gene: TRBV4-3
D gene: .
clone size: .
J gene: TRBJ2-2
CDR3 DNA: TGCGCCAGCAGCCCGCAAACAGGGACCGGGGAGCTGTTTTTT
CDR3 protein: CASSPQTGTGELFF

V gene: TRBV7-9
D gene: .
clone size: once
J gene: TRBJ2-1
CDR3 DNA: TGTGCCAGCAGTCAAGAATTGGGGCATGAGCAGTTCTTC
CDR3 protein: CASSQELGHEQFF

V gene: TRBV7-9
D gene: .
clone size: .
J gene: TRBJ1-1
CDR3 DNA: TGTGCCAGCAGCCCCCCGGTTCAGCGTATCGAAGCTTTCTTT
CDR3 protein: CASSPPVQRIEAFF

V gene: TRBV28
D gene: TRBD1
clone size: .
J gene: TRBJ1-1
CDR3 DNA: TGTGCCAGCAGAACCCAATACAGGGGATTAATGAACACTGAAGCTTTCTTT
CDR3 protein: CASRTQYRGLMNTEAFF

V gene: TRBV6-1
D gene: TRBD1
clone size: .
J gene: TRBJ1-5
CDR3 DNA: TGTGCCAGCAGGGGACAGGTTAATCAGCCCCAGCATTTT
CDR3 protein: CASRGQVNQPQHF

V gene: TRBV29-1
D gene: TRBD2
clone size: few
J gene: TRBJ2-4
CDR3 DNA: TGCAGCCTGGTGGGGGGGAATAACGTTCAGTACTTC
CDR3 protein: CSLVGGNNVQYF